The present TCR beta chain was sequenced within a study of human CD8 memory T cell subsets. Germline CDR1 is SQVTM and CDR2 is ANQGSEA. The CDR3 runs 15 residues. The RNA's source was duplicate vials of more than 130,000 sorted CD8+ T cells per subset. Study-level results: Estimation by Chao1 suggested that stem-like memory T cells had more diversity than did precursor exhausted T cells.

Comments on this clonotype: What it binds is not known.

The authors made TCR beta libraries using UMI-labeled 5' RACE. Study processing details: Across the sequenced material, each individual TCR beta library was found to contain somewhere between roughly 2,600 and 18,000 functional CDR3 beta clonotypes. TCRdb re-called the 5' RACE reads; one entry per CDR3 protein, DNA not given. The V and J calls shown here were made by TCRdb, not taken from the authors' results. In all, the sample yields fewer than 8,000 distinct CDR3 sequences. Specimen: CD8+ T cells from PBMCs. The chain carries TRBV29-1 and TRBJ2-5; TCRdb returns TRBD1, unconfirmable since there is no DNA. This clonotype was sampled from a human donor in good health. CDR3 protein: CSVERGGGPRETQYF.